Listed below are T cell receptor beta chains from one sample, sequenced in a study of cytomegalovirus exposure and HLA in healthy donors. Generated by immunoSEQ multiplex PCR, the TCRdb table keeps only in-frame clones and is missing some. Of about 240,000 clones in the sample, around 87% are singletons; the top ten hold about 2.5%. The source material was PBMCs. Every receptor here comes from a man aged 18-30 years in good health and CMV-seronegative. CDR3s include the opening cysteine and the closing phenylalanine or tryptophan. A D gene is named only where the DNA matches it firmly. The size entry is marked missing in some rows and otherwise reads once, few, many or a size class.

TRBV25-1	once	TRBJ2-1	-	TGTGCCAGCAGTCTCCCCAATGAGCAGTTCTTC	CASSLPNEQFF
TRBV5-1	-	TRBJ2-1	-	TGCGCCAGCAGCTTGGTGGAAGGGGGGGTTGAGAATGAGCAGTTCTTC	CASSLVEGGVENEQFF
TRBV7-9	-	TRBJ2-3	TRBD1	TGTGCCAGCAGCTCGCGGACAGGGAATATAACAGATACGCAGTATTTT	CASSSRTGNITDTQYF
TRBV27	-	TRBJ2-5	TRBD1	TGTGCCAGCAGTATTAGGACAGGCCAAGAGACCCAGTACTTC	CASSIRTGQETQYF
TRBV5-1	-	TRBJ2-5	TRBD1	TGCGCCAGCAGAGAAAACCCGGGACAGCCACAAGAGACCCAGTACTTC	CASRENPGQPQETQYF
TRBV27	-	TRBJ1-5	-	TGTGCCAGCAGTTTATCCGGGACGAGGGGGCAGCCCCAGCATTTT	CASSLSGTRGQPQHF
TRBV28	-	TRBJ1-2	-	TGTGCCAGCACCTTCAGGGGAAACGGCTACACCTTC	CASTFRGNGYTF
TRBV25-1	once	TRBJ2-7	-	TGTGCCACCCCCCCCCGGTACCAACAGGGAAACTCCTACGAGCAGTACTTC	CATPPRYQQGNSYEQYF
TRBV5-1	-	TRBJ2-5	-	TGCGCCAGCAGCTTGGGTGACAGACAAGAGACCCAGTACTTC	CASSLGDRQETQYF
TRBV19	few	TRBJ1-5	-	TGTGCCAGTACCACAGGCCGGGAGCGAGGCAATCAGCCCCAGCATTTT	CASTTGRERGNQPQHF
TRBV10-2	-	TRBJ1-6	TRBD1	TGCGCCAGCAGTGAGGGGGACAGCTATAATTCACCCCTCCACTTT	CASSEGDSYNSPLHF